This TCR beta chain was sequenced during a study of T cell changes during pregnancy in multiple sclerosis. Libraries were prepared by immunoSEQ multiplex PCR; TCRdb keeps only in-frame clonotypes and omits some of them. The sample shows about 100,000 clones, roughly 92% of them seen only once. CDR1 and CDR2 (germline): SGHNT, YYREEE (reference sequence). The V and J ends lost 0 bases and 5 bases, in that order; junction bases with no gene match: 6. CDR3 length: 16 amino acids. This TCR derives from a female donor with multiple sclerosis, enrolled in a pregnancy study. Sample: peripheral blood, taken after pregnancy. The rearrangement uses TRBV5-4 and TRBJ2-5; the match to TRBD1 covers 11 bases. The CDR3 reads CASSLGTGGARETQYF. The DNA of the CDR3 is TGTGCCAGCAGCTTGGGGACAGGGGGCGCGAGGGAGACCCAGTACTTC.